These 21 T cell receptor beta chains share one sample of origin, sequenced in a study of CD8 T cells in ankylosing spondylitis. TCRdb recomputed calls from the 5' RACE reads with MiXCR, one row per CDR3 protein. The table lists roughly 190,000 distinct CDR3 sequences, about 13% of them singletons. Sequencing was performed on blood, either unsorted or a sorted T cell fraction (not recorded which). These TCRs come from a male donor with ankylosing spondylitis or in good health (not recorded which).

J is TRBJ2-7 and V is TRBV7-9, with a tentative D call TRBD2 (5 bases). Germline assignment: CDR1 SEHNR and CDR2 FQNEAQ (reference sequence). The CDR3 totals 15 residues. Deletions cut 5 bases from V and 0 bases from J, with 14 bases between. The CDR3 nucleotides are TGTGCCAGCAGCCCCCTTACTGGGAGCTCCTACGAGCAGTACTTC. Protein: CASSPLTGSSYEQYF. The full variable domain, with the rest looked up from reference TRBV7-9 and TRBJ2-7, is DTGVSQNPRHKITKRGQNVTFRCDPISEHNRLYWYRQTLGQGPEFLTYFQNEAQLEKSRLLSDRFSAERPKGSFSTLEIQRTEQGDSAMYLCASSPLTGSSYEQYFGPGTRLTVT.

The chain combines TRBV19 with TRBJ2-1, with a possible D match to TRBD2 (5 bases). CDR3 size: 15 residues. The V end lost 3 bases, the J end lost 0 bases, and 9 bases lay between the germline ends. Germline CDR1 and CDR2: LNHDA and SQIVND (reference sequence). The CDR3: CASSIFAGSYNEQFF. The CDR3 DNA follows: TGTGCCAGTAGTATTTTTGCGGGCTCCTACAATGAGCAGTTCTTC.

This clonotype was recorded many times. The chain links TRBV15 to TRBJ2-3; maybe TRBD2 (6 bases). Between the trimmed V and J ends, which lost 0 bases and 0 bases, there was a span of 10 bases. Germline assignment: CDR1 LNHNV and CDR2 YYDKDF (reference sequence). The length of the CDR3 is 16 residues. The DNA for the CDR3 is TGTGCCACCAGCAGAGATCGGGGGTACAGCACAGATACGCAGTATTTT. This sequence encodes CATSRDRGYSTDTQYF. The full variable domain, with the rest looked up from reference TRBV15 and TRBJ2-3, is DAMVIQNPRYQVTQFGKPVTLSCSQTLNHNVMYWYQQKSSQAPKLLFHYYDKDFNNEADTPDNFQSRRPNTSFCFLDIRSPGLGDTAMYLCATSRDRGYSTDTQYFGPGTRLTVL.

The chain couples TRBV3-1 to TRBJ2-7, with D possibly being TRBD1 or TRBD2 (5 bases each). Germline-derived CDR1 and CDR2 are LGHDT and YNNKEL (reference sequence). Trimming took 6 bases from V and 7 from J, leaving 16 bases between them. There are 13 residues in the CDR3. In DNA, the CDR3 is TGTGCCAGCAGTGGGACGGCTTTGAGGGAGCAGTACTTC. Translation gives CASSGTALREQYF.

The CDR3 reads CSGEGWSNTEAFF. CDR3 DNA sequence: TGCAGCGGGGAAGGATGGTCGAACACTGAAGCTTTCTTT. This chain joins TRBV29-1 and TRBJ1-1; no clear D. With 7 bases removed from V and 1 base from J, the gap between germline ends came to 13 bases. The CDR3 totals 13 residues. Germline V gene lookup returns CDR1 SQVTM and CDR2 ANQGSEA. Full variable domain (remainder filled in from reference TRBV29-1 and TRBJ1-1): SAVISQKPSRDICQRGTSLTIQCQVDSQVTMMFWYRQQPGQSLTLIATANQGSEATYESGFVIDKFPISRPNLTFSTLTVSNMSPEDSSIYLCSGEGWSNTEAFFGQGTRLTVV.

The table lists this clonotype with many counts. The V gene is TRBV4-2, the J gene TRBJ2-4; 9 bases agree with TRBD2. This CDR3 region has 22 residues. V lost 4 bases and J lost 0; bases outside the gene matches: 22. The germline gives CDR1 LGHNA, CDR2 YNFKEQ. The CDR3 DNA reads TGTGCCAGCAGCCCAGACCAGACCTTTTACCCGACTAGCGGCCTAGCCAAAAACATTCAGTACTTC. Translation gives CASSPDQTFYPTSGLAKNIQYF.

V and J are TRBV18 and TRBJ2-2, with 8 bases lining up with TRBD1. This CDR3 region has 22 residues. Trimming at V came to 4 bases and at J to 4 bases, leaving 26 bases not matched to a gene. Germline assignment: CDR1 KGHSH and CDR2 LQKENI. This chain's CDR3 is CASSLRLSRSDREKSITGELFF. DNA of the CDR3: TGTGCCAGCTCACTGCGCTTGTCTCGCTCGGACAGGGAGAAAAGCATCACCGGGGAGCTGTTTTTT.

This clonotype was seen more than once but under ten times. The V gene is TRBV29-1, the J gene TRBJ2-7; D is ambiguous. Trimming removed 4 bases from V and 2 bases from J, with 12 bases in between. Germline V lookup: CDR1 SQVTM, CDR2 ANQGSEA. This CDR3 spans 13 amino acids. The CDR3 DNA sequence: TGCAGCGTTGCCGGCCTCACAACCTACGAGCAGTACTTC. Translation: CSVAGLTTYEQYF.

The chain employs TRBV7-9 and TRBJ2-1, with 11 nucleotides matching TRBD1. The trim removed 11 bases at V and 3 bases at J, leaving 3 bases unmatched. The germline CDR1 and CDR2 sequences are SEHNR and FQNEAQ (reference sequence). The CDR3 length is 13 residues. The CDR3 bases are TGTGCCGGGGGACAGGGGGGCTACAATGAGCAGTTCTTC. This codes for CAGGQGGYNEQFF.

This sequence joins TRBV12-3 or TRBV12-4 and TRBJ2-1; 9 bases match TRBD1. This CDR3 is 14 amino acids long. Losses at the gene ends were 2 bases for V and 6 bases for J; bases not matched to a gene: 2. CDR3 DNA: TGTGCCAGCAGTTTAAACAGGGGGCTCAATGAGCAGTTCTTC. It translates to CASSLNRGLNEQFF.

V usage is TRBV12-3 or TRBV12-4 and J usage is TRBJ2-7, with D uncertain. The length of the CDR3 is 13 residues. Trimming removed 3 bases at V and 3 bases at J, with 9 bases between. CDR3 loop: CASSFAIYYEQYF. CDR3 sequence (DNA): TGTGCCAGCAGTTTCGCCATCTACTACGAGCAGTACTTC.

The chain couples TRBV4-2 to TRBJ2-7, with 10 bases lining up with TRBD1. V was clipped by 1 base and J by 3 bases; unmatched bases: 12. The CDR3 extends over 18 amino acids. CDR1 and CDR2 from the germline V gene are LGHNA and YNFKEQ. The CDR3 protein is CASSQVTGQGSLRYEQYF. CDR3 sequence (DNA): TGTGCCAGCAGCCAAGTGACGGGACAGGGGTCTTTACGCTACGAGCAGTACTTC.

This clonotype was detected a few times. V and J are TRBV2 and TRBJ2-4; no reliable D call. Per the germline V gene, CDR1 is SNHLY and CDR2 is FYNNEI. V was clipped by 6 bases and J by 0 bases, with 12 bases between them. CDR3 length equals 15 residues. The CDR3 region is CASRRGEVAKNIQYF. The DNA for the CDR3 is TGTGCCAGCAGGAGAGGAGAAGTAGCCAAAAACATTCAGTACTTC.

The chain combines TRBV14 with TRBJ1-2; 8 nucleotides match TRBD1. The CDR3 is 17 residues long. V gave up 4 bases and J gave up 3 bases; unmatched junction bases: 13. Germline values: CDR1 SGHDN, CDR2 FVKESK. Here the CDR3 reads CASSLTHPRTGHYGYTF. CDR3 in DNA: TGTGCCAGCAGCCTGACGCACCCCCGGACAGGGCACTATGGCTACACCTTC.

The chain uses TRBV7-9 and TRBJ2-5; D possibly corresponds to TRBD2 (5 bases). Germline assignment: CDR1 SEHNR and CDR2 FQNEAQ (reference sequence). The length of the CDR3 is 15 residues. Trimming took off 4 bases at V and 3 bases at J, with 15 bases between the two ends. This chain's CDR3 is CASSSYVSGEETQYF. CDR3 nucleotides: TGTGCCAGCAGCTCCTATGTCAGCGGCGAAGAGACCCAGTACTTC.

The CDR3 DNA follows: TGCGCCAGCGCGGAAGGGTATAATTCACCCCTCCACTTT. Translated, it gives CASAEGYNSPLHF. The chain couples TRBV5-1 to TRBJ1-6; D gene unclear. CDR3 size: 13 residues. Trimming took off 7 bases at V and 4 bases at J, with 9 bases between the two ends. Germline V lookup: CDR1 SGHRS, CDR2 YFSETQ. The variable domain in full, with the rest retrieved from reference TRBV5-1 and TRBJ1-6, is KAGVTQTPRYLIKTRGQQVTLSCSPISGHRSVSWYQQTPGQGLQFLFEYFSETQRNKGNFPGRFSGRQFSNSRSEMNVSTLELGDSALYLCASAEGYNSPLHFGNGTRLTVT.

This clonotype was seen a handful of times. The chain combines TRBV6-1 with TRBJ2-7; 7 bases map to TRBD1. Germline assignment: CDR1 MNHNS and CDR2 SASEGT. CDR3 length equals 15 residues. The V and J ends lost 3 bases and 2 bases, in that order; junction bases with no gene match: 7. DNA for the CDR3: TGTGCCAGCAGTGATGCCGGGACAGATCCCTACGAGCAGTACTTC. This translates into CASSDAGTDPYEQYF.

The V call is TRBV20-1, the J call TRBJ2-2; 7 nucleotides agree with TRBD2. V dropped 0 bases and J dropped 4; count of bases not matched to a gene: 8. The germline CDR1 and CDR2 sequences are DFQATT and SNEGSKA (reference sequence). CDR3 length: 16 amino acids. The DNA of the CDR3 is TGCAGTGCTAGAGATCCGCGGGAGCAAGGCACCGGGGAGCTGTTTTTT. Residues: CSARDPREQGTGELFF.

This clonotype was counted only a few times. This chain joins TRBV11-2 and TRBJ2-1, with D possibly TRBD2 on 6 matching bases. Germline-derived CDR1 and CDR2 are SGHAT and FQNNGV. V was cut by 4 bases and J by 4 bases, with 23 bases left in between. The CDR3 runs 18 residues. The CDR3: CASSSTGDPLSEYNEQFF. The CDR3, as DNA: TGTGCCAGCAGCTCAACGGGGGACCCCCTCTCGGAGTACAATGAGCAGTTCTTC.

V gene TRBV12-3 or TRBV12-4 combines with J gene TRBJ2-3, with TRBD1 identical over 8 bases. CDR3 size: 14 residues. V gave up 6 bases and J gave up 5 bases; unmatched junction bases: 7. The CDR3 here is CASSTDRGIDTQYF. In DNA, the CDR3 is TGTGCCAGCAGCACCGACAGGGGAATAGATACGCAGTATTTT.

The chain joins TRBV30 to TRBJ1-4; TRBD1 might be the D (5 bases). Trimming removed 3 bases from V and 8 bases from J, with 13 bases in between. The CDR3 totals 13 residues. Germline values: CDR1 GTSNPN, CDR2 SVGIG (reference sequence). The CDR3 loop is CAWRGWGMEKLFF. CDR3 DNA: TGTGCCTGGAGGGGTTGGGGGATGGAAAAACTGTTTTTT. The full variable domain, completed using reference TRBV30 and TRBJ1-4, is SQTIHQWPATLVQPVGSPLSLECTVEGTSNPNLYWYRQAAGRGLQLLFYSVGIGQISSEVPQNLSASRPQDRQFILSSKKLLLSDSGFYLCAWRGWGMEKLFFGSGTQLSVL.